The clone carrying this T cell receptor beta chain has only a few counts. Its cognate antigen is unknown. The sample belongs to a study of T cells after yellow fever vaccination. Study conclusions and caveats: Booster sampling recovered most clones from primary vaccination (around 97% CD4, approximately 90% CD8).

UMIs were added to TCR cDNA along with a universal primer site when it was made by 5'RACE template switching. TCRdb passed the 5' RACE reads through MiXCR, listing each CDR3 protein once. The sample lists approximately 510,000 distinct CDR3 sequences; around a fifth were seen once. Looked up from germline, CDR1 is SGHRS and CDR2 is YFSETQ. CDR3 length: 14 amino acids. Trimming took 7 bases from V and 3 from J; bases not matched to a gene: 6. The rearrangement joins TRBV5-1 to TRBJ2-3; TRBD2 agrees at 9 bases. The origin of this receptor is a man younger than 35 who received the YFV17D yellow fever vaccine. Sequences were derived from PBMCs, sampled approximately 20 days after the first yellow fever vaccination. The CDR3 nucleotides read TGCGCCAGCGCGGAGCTAGCGGGGACAGATACGCAGTATTTT. Protein sequence: CASAELAGTDTQYF.